This is a list of T cell receptor beta chains from one sample in a study of T cell responses to AZD1222 COVID-19 vaccine. Clones were read by immunoSEQ multiplex PCR, and TCRdb kept only the in-frame ones, dropping some. Of over 150,000 clones in the sample, just over 90% were seen once. The sequencing used peripheral blood, collected on day 0 of AZD1222 vaccination. Source of these receptors: an adult in good health. The CDR3 runs from the conserved cysteine through the conserved F or W. D genes are given only for firm matches. A clone size is listed for some rows: how often the clone was seen (once, few, many), or a class if it is expanded.

v_gene	d_gene	j_gene	abundance	len	CDR3nt	CDR3aa
TRBV6-5	-	TRBJ2-7	once	11	TGTGCCAGCACCAGTTCCTACGAGCAGTACTTC	CASTSSYEQYF
TRBV7-7	TRBD1	TRBJ2-7	once	15	TGTGCCAGCAGCCCCGGGACAGGGGGCTCCTACGAGCAGTACTTC	CASSPGTGGSYEQYF
TRBV3-1/TRBV3-2	-	TRBJ1-5	-	14	TGTGCCAGCAGCCAAGGGGGGGCTATCCAGCCCCAGCATTTT	CASSQGGAIQPQHF
TRBV7-2	TRBD1	TRBJ2-5	-	16	TGTGCCAGCAGCCAACACGGACAGGGTGGGACTGAGACCCAGTACTTC	CASSQHGQGGTETQYF
TRBV19	TRBD1	TRBJ1-6	-	16	TGTGCCAGTTCCGTGGGGGTCGGGACAGGGCACTCACCCCTCCACTTT	CASSVGVGTGHSPLHF
TRBV5-4	-	TRBJ1-4	-	14	TGTGCCAGCAGCTTGGCTGGCCCCTCTGAAAAACTGTTTTTT	CASSLAGPSEKLFF
TRBV5-8	-	TRBJ1-2	-	16	TGTGCCAGCAGCTTCGGGACTACTATTCAGGAGGGTGGCTACACCTTC	CASSFGTTIQEGGYTF
TRBV19	-	TRBJ1-6	-	13	TGTGCCAGTAGTGTTGCAGCTAATTCACCCCTCCACTTT	CASSVAANSPLHF
TRBV6-5	-	TRBJ1-1	-	13	TGTGCCAGCAGTCTAGGGGGGGGGCTGGAAGCTTTCTTT	CASSLGGGLEAFF
TRBV2	-	TRBJ2-7	-	12	TGTGCCAGCAGTTGGCTTTCGTACGAGCAGTACTTC	CASSWLSYEQYF
TRBV30	-	TRBJ2-1	-	15	TGTGCCTGGAGGGAGACTTCGAGCTCCTACAATGAGCAGTTCTTC	CAWRETSSSYNEQFF